This is a list of T cell receptor beta chains from one sample in a study of blood T cells in healthy people across ages. A single record per CDR3 protein comes from TCRdb applying MiXCR to the 5' RACE reads. This table has around 400,000 distinct CDR3 sequences, 45% to 65% appearing once. Input material: blood. These receptor sequences come from a man in his sixties in good health. Both conserved end residues are part of each CDR3. D genes are given only for firm matches. Clone size, where shown, is once, few, many, or a class for clones that have expanded.

V gene	J gene	D gene	clone size	CDR3 protein	CDR3 DNA
TRBV15	TRBJ2-3	-	-	CATSRHLGGLGRTDTQYF	TGTGCCACCAGCCGTCATTTAGGCGGCCTTGGGCGGACAGATACGCAGTATTTT
TRBV7-2	TRBJ2-1	TRBD1	-	CASSPGQETYNEQFF	TGTGCCAGCAGCCCCGGACAGGAAACTTACAATGAGCAGTTCTTC
TRBV11-2	TRBJ1-6	-	-	CASSLQESLHF	TGTGCCAGCAGCCTACAGGAGTCACTCCACTTT
TRBV20-1	TRBJ2-4	-	-	CSARTGGKNIQYF	TGCAGTGCTAGGACCGGGGGTAAAAACATTCAGTACTTC
TRBV28	TRBJ1-2	TRBD1	few	CASSGQGALSYTF	TGTGCCTCCTCAGGACAGGGGGCTCTTAGCTACACCTTC
TRBV4-2	TRBJ2-7	TRBD2	few	CASSQVRGGSYEQYF	TGTGCCAGCAGCCAAGTGCGGGGGGGCTCCTACGAGCAGTACTTC
TRBV4-2	TRBJ1-2	TRBD1	-	CASSQDGGRGYGYGYTF	TGTGCCAGCAGCCAAGATGGCGGCAGGGGGTATGGCTATGGCTACACCTTC
TRBV29-1	TRBJ1-5	TRBD1	-	CSVGQPGGQPQHF	TGCAGCGTAGGACAGCCAGGGGGGCAGCCCCAGCATTTT
TRBV7-2	TRBJ2-5	TRBD1	few	CASSPRTGGREQETQYF	TGTGCCAGCAGCCCCCGGACAGGGGGGAGAGAACAAGAGACCCAGTACTTC
TRBV29-1	TRBJ2-5	-	-	CSVATGLREQYF	TGCAGCGTCGCCACAGGGTTAAGGGAGCAGTACTTC
TRBV5-1	TRBJ2-5	-	-	CASSSSATQYF	TGCGCCAGCAGCTCCTCGGCTACCCAGTACTTC
TRBV27	TRBJ2-5	-	-	CASSLMGGGETQYF	TGTGCCAGCAGTTTGATGGGGGGCGGAGAGACCCAGTACTTC
TRBV2	TRBJ1-5	TRBD1	-	CASRPTGEKGQPQHF	TGTGCCAGCCGCCCGACAGGGGAGAAGGGTCAGCCCCAGCATTTT
TRBV12-3/TRBV12-4	TRBJ2-1	-	few	CASSFLVGNEQFF	TGTGCCAGCAGTTTTCTAGTAGGAAACGAGCAGTTCTTC
TRBV20-1	TRBJ2-3	-	-	CSARDRSLGTDTQYF	TGCAGTGCTAGAGATCGATCCCTGGGCACAGATACGCAGTATTTT
TRBV3-1	TRBJ2-7	-	once	CASSQGGQLNYEQYF	TGTGCCAGCAGCCAAGGTGGGCAGCTAAACTACGAGCAGTACTTC
TRBV20-1	TRBJ2-5	TRBD2	-	CSARASGQETRYF	TGCAGTGCTAGGGCTAGCGGGCAAGAGACCCGGTACTTC
TRBV7-8	TRBJ1-2	-	few	CASSLPYNYGYTF	TGTGCCAGCAGCTTACCGTATAACTATGGCTACACCTTC
TRBV28	TRBJ2-5	-	once	CASSFSQGERETQYF	TGTGCCAGCAGTTTTAGCCAGGGTGAACGAGAGACCCAGTACTTC
TRBV7-2	TRBJ2-7	TRBD2	-	CASSAAGGCAEYF	TGTGCCAGCAGCGCGGCGGGGGGGTGCGCAGAGTACTTC
TRBV27	TRBJ2-1	TRBD2	-	CASEDSAGDRNEQFF	TGTGCCAGCGAGGATTCGGCGGGGGACCGGAATGAGCAGTTCTTC
TRBV7-9	TRBJ2-7	-	-	CASSLWLGRVRNEQYF	TGTGCCAGCAGCTTATGGTTGGGACGGGTTCGCAACGAGCAGTACTTC
TRBV29-1	TRBJ1-4	-	-	CSVLGASNEKLFF	TGCAGCGTATTGGGGGCAAGTAATGAAAAACTGTTTTTT
TRBV14	TRBJ2-7	TRBD1	-	CASSPDRGRYEQYF	TGTGCCAGCAGCCCTGACAGGGGGCGCTACGAGCAGTACTTC
TRBV10-2	TRBJ1-6	TRBD1	-	CASQGQGRSPLHF	TGCGCCAGCCAGGGACAGGGCCGTTCACCCCTCCACTTT
TRBV29-1	TRBJ2-7	-	few	CSVEGIGSYEQYF	TGCAGCGTAGAGGGAATAGGCTCCTACGAGCAGTACTTC
TRBV6-4	TRBJ2-1	-	few	CASSDSPPQASNEQFF	TGTGCCAGCAGTGACTCCCCCCCGCAGGCGAGCAATGAGCAGTTCTTC
TRBV6-2/TRBV6-3	TRBJ2-1	-	-	CASSQAGQIYNEQFF	TGTGCCAGCAGCCAAGCAGGGCAAATATACAATGAGCAGTTCTTC
TRBV27	TRBJ2-5	TRBD2	-	CASSRTGRGETQYF	TGTGCCAGCAGTCGAACGGGGAGGGGTGAGACCCAGTACTTC
TRBV2	TRBJ2-5	-	-	CASSESGQETQYF	TGTGCCAGCAGTGAAAGCGGCCAAGAGACCCAGTACTTC
TRBV25-1	TRBJ2-7	TRBD2	few	CASSGLRDGGLWYEQYF	TGTGCCAGCAGTGGCCTTAGGGACGGGGGGTTATGGTACGAGCAGTACTTC
TRBV3-1	TRBJ2-3	-	-	CASSQGRLAYTDTQYF	TGTGCCAGCAGCCAAGGGAGGCTAGCTTACACAGATACGCAGTATTTT
TRBV20-1	TRBJ1-1	TRBD1	-	CSADGDRAANTEAFF	TGCAGTGCCGATGGGGACAGGGCGGCAAACACTGAAGCTTTCTTT
TRBV12-3/TRBV12-4	TRBJ2-6	TRBD1	-	CASSLMGQADSGANVLTF	TGTGCCAGCAGTTTAATGGGACAGGCAGACTCTGGGGCCAACGTCCTGACTTTC
TRBV5-1	TRBJ2-5	TRBD2	-	CASSRERGTKETQYF	TGCGCCAGCAGCCGCGAGCGGGGGACTAAAGAGACCCAGTACTTC
TRBV29-1	TRBJ2-5	-	many	CSVLLGETQYF	TGCAGCGTTCTGCTGGGAGAGACCCAGTACTTC
TRBV20-1	TRBJ1-6	-	-	CSAPPGGSSYNSPLHF	TGCAGTGCCCCCCCGGGAGGAAGCTCCTATAATTCACCCCTCCACTTT
TRBV3-1	TRBJ2-1	-	-	CASSRWKMGTEQFF	TGTGCCAGCAGCCGATGGAAGATGGGGACAGAGCAGTTCTTC
TRBV4-3	TRBJ2-1	TRBD2	-	CASSLGTSGIYEQFF	TGCGCCAGCAGCCTCGGGACTAGCGGGATCTATGAGCAGTTCTTC
TRBV7-6	TRBJ2-7	TRBD2	many	CASSPRSGLAVSYEQYF	TGTGCCAGCAGCCCTCGCTCGGGACTAGCGGTCTCCTACGAGCAGTACTTC
TRBV5-1	TRBJ2-7	TRBD1	-	CASGPGTGNEQYF	TGCGCCAGCGGCCCCGGGACAGGGAACGAGCAGTACTTC
TRBV6-5	TRBJ2-5	TRBD1	-	CASSRTGLNEQYF	TGTGCCAGCAGCCGGACAGGGCTCAATGAGCAGTACTTC
TRBV5-1	TRBJ1-2	TRBD1	-	CASSFQGEDYGYTF	TGCGCCAGCAGCTTTCAGGGGGAGGACTATGGCTACACCTTC
TRBV27	TRBJ2-3	-	-	CASSSGTGARTDTQYF	TGTGCCAGCAGTTCGGGAACCGGGGCCCGCACAGATACGCAGTATTTT
TRBV20-1	TRBJ1-2	-	-	CSASTRVNYGYTF	TGCAGTGCCTCAACACGCGTTAACTATGGCTACACCTTC
TRBV20-1	TRBJ2-7	-	once	CSARLPSANSYEQYF	TGCAGTGCTCGTCTCCCTAGCGCAAACTCCTACGAGCAGTACTTC
TRBV20-1	TRBJ2-3	TRBD2	-	CSADLAGGADTQYF	TGCAGTGCTGACTTAGCGGGGGGGGCAGATACGCAGTATTTT
TRBV20-1	TRBJ2-7	-	-	CSASRSSSGYEQYF	TGCAGTGCTAGTCGTTCGAGTAGCGGCTACGAGCAGTACTTC
TRBV9	TRBJ2-7	-	few	CASSGGHSYEQYF	TGTGCCAGCAGCGGCGGTCACTCCTACGAGCAGTACTTC
TRBV11-2	TRBJ2-1	TRBD2	-	CASSPSATSGYNEQFF	TGTGCCAGCAGTCCCTCGGCGACTAGCGGCTACAATGAGCAGTTCTTC
TRBV6-5	TRBJ2-5	-	-	CASSYSVGGGAETQYF	TGTGCCAGCAGTTACTCCGTTGGAGGGGGCGCGGAGACCCAGTACTTC
TRBV4-3	TRBJ2-1	TRBD2	-	CASSPTSGRAPYNEQFF	TGCGCCAGCAGCCCCACTAGCGGGAGGGCCCCTTACAATGAGCAGTTCTTC